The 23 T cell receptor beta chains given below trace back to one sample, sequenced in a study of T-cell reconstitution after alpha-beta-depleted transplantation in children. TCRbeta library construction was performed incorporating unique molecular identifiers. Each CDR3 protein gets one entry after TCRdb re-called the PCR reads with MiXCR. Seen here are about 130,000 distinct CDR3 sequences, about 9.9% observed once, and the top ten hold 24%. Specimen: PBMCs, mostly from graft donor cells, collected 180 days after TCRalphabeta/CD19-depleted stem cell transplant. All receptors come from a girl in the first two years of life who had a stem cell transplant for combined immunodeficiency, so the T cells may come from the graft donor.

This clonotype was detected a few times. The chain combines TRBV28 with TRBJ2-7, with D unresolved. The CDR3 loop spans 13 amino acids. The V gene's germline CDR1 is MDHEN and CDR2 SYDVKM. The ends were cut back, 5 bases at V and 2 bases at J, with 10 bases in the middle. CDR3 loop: CASSQFGPYEQYF. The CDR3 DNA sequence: TGTGCCAGCAGTCAATTCGGCCCCTACGAGCAGTACTTC. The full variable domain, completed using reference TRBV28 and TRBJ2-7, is DVKVTQSSRYLVKRTGEKVFLECVQDMDHENMFWYRQDPGLGLRLIYFSYDVKMKEKGDIPEGYSVSREKKERFSLILESASTNQTSMYLCASSQFGPYEQYFGPGTRLTVT.

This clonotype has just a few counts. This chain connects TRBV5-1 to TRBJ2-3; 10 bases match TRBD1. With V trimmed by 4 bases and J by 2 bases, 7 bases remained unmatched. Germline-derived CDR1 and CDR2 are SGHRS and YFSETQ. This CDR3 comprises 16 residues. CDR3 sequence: CASSLRTGGATDTQYF. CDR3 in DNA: TGCGCCAGCAGCCTCCGGACAGGGGGGGCCACAGATACGCAGTATTTT.

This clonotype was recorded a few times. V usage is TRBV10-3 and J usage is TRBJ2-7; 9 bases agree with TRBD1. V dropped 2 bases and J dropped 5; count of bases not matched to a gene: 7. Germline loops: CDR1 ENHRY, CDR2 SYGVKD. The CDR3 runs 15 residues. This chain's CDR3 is CAISEPMTGGDEQYF. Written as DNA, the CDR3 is TGTGCCATCAGTGAGCCTATGACAGGGGGGGACGAGCAGTACTTC.

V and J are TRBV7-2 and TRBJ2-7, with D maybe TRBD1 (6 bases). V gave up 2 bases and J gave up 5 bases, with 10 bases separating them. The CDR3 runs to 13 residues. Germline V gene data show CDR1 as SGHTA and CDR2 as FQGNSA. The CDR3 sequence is CASSLNRVHEQYF. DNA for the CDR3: TGTGCCAGCAGCTTAAACAGGGTCCACGAGCAGTACTTC. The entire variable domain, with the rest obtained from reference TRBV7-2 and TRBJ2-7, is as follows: GAGVSQSPSNKVTEKGKDVELRCDPISGHTALYWYRQSLGQGLEFLIYFQGNSAPDKSGLPSDRFSAERTGGSVSTLTIQRTQQEDSAVYLCASSLNRVHEQYFGPGTRLTVT.

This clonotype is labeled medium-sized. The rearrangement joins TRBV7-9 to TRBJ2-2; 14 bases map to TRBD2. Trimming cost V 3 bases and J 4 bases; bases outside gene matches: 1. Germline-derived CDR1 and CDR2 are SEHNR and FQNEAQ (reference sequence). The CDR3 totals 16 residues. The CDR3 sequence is CASSLGLAGATGELFF. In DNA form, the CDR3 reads TGTGCCAGCAGCTTGGGACTAGCGGGGGCCACCGGGGAGCTGTTTTTT.

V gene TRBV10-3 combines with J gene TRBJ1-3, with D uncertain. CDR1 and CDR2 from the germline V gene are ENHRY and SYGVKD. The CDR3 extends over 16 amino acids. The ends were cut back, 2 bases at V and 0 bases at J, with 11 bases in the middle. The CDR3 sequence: CAISEGTPSSGNTIYF. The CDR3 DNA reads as TGTGCCATCAGTGAGGGCACCCCGAGCTCTGGAAACACCATATATTTT.

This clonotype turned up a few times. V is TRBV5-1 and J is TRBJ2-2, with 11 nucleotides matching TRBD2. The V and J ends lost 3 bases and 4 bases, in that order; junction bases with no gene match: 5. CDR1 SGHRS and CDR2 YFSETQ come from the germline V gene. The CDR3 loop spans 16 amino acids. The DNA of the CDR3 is TGCGCCAGCAGCTGTAGCGGGAGGGCCGTCACCGGGGAGCTGTTTTTT. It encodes CASSCSGRAVTGELFF. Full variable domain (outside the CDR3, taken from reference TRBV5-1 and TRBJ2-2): KAGVTQTPRYLIKTRGQQVTLSCSPISGHRSVSWYQQTPGQGLQFLFEYFSETQRNKGNFPGRFSGRQFSNSRSEMNVSTLELGDSALYLCASSCSGRAVTGELFFGEGSRLTVL.

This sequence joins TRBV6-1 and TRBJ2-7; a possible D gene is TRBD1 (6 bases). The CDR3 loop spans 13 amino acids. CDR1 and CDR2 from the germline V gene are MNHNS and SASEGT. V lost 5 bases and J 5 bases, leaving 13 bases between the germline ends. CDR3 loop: CASSTNSGDEQYF. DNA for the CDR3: TGTGCCAGCAGTACGAACTCAGGGGACGAGCAGTACTTC.

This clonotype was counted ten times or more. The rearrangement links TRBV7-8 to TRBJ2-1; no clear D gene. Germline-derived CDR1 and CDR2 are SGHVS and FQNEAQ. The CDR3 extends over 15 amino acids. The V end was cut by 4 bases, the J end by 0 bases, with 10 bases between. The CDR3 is CASSSSMFSYNEQFF. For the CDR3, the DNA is TGTGCCAGCAGCTCGAGCATGTTCTCCTACAATGAGCAGTTCTTC.

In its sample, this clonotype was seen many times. The CDR3, as DNA: TGCGCCAGCAGCGTGAGGCCTGCGAATACGCAGTATTTT. It yields the protein CASSVRPANTQYF. J is TRBJ2-3 and V is TRBV5-1, with D hard to call. This CDR3 has 13 residues. V lost 4 bases to trimming and J lost 7 bases, with 13 bases between them. From germline, CDR1 is SGHRS and CDR2 YFSETQ.

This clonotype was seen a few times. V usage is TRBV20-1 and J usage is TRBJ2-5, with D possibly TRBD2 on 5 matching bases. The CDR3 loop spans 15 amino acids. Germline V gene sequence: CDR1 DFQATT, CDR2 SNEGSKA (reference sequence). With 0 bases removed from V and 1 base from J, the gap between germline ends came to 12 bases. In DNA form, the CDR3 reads TGCAGTGCTAGAGATTCCCAGCGGCCCCAAGAGACCCAGTACTTC. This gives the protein CSARDSQRPQETQYF.

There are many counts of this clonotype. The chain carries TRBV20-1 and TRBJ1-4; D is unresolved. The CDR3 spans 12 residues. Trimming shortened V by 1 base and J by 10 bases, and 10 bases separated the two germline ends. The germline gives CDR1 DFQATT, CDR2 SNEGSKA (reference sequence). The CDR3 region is CSARGPLPKLFF. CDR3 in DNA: TGCAGTGCTAGAGGGCCCCTCCCAAAACTGTTTTTT.

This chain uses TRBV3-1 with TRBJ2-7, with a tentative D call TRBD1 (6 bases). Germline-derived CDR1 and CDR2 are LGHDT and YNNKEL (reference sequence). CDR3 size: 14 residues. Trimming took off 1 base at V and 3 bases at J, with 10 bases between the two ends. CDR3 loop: CASSQGVDSYEQYF. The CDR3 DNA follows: TGTGCCAGCAGCCAAGGGGTGGACAGCTACGAGCAGTACTTC.

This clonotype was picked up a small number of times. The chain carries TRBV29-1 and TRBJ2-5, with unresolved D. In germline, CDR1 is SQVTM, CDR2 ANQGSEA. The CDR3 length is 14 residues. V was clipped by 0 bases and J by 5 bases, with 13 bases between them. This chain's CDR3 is CSVEDHKSPETQYF. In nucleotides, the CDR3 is TGCAGCGTTGAAGATCACAAGTCTCCCGAGACCCAGTACTTC.

The CDR3: CSVVRASTDTQYF. Here the CDR3 DNA reads TGCAGCGTTGTCAGGGCCAGCACAGATACGCAGTATTTT. The chain combines TRBV29-1 with TRBJ2-3; tentative D call: TRBD1 (5 bases). The CDR3 covers 13 residues. Deletions cut 4 bases from V and 0 bases from J, with 8 bases between. The germline gives CDR1 SQVTM, CDR2 ANQGSEA.

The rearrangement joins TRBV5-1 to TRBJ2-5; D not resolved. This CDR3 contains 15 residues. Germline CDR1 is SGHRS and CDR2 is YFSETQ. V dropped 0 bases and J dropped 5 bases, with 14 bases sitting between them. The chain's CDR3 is CASSLALSRAETQYF. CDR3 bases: TGCGCCAGCAGCTTGGCCCTCAGCCGGGCGGAGACCCAGTACTTC.

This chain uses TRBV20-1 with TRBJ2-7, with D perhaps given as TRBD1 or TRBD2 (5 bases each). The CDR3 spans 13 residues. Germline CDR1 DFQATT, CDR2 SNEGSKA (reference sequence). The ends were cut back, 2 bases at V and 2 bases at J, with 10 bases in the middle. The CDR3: CSARQGVTYEQYF. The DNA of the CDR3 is TGCAGTGCTAGACAGGGAGTCACCTACGAGCAGTACTTC.

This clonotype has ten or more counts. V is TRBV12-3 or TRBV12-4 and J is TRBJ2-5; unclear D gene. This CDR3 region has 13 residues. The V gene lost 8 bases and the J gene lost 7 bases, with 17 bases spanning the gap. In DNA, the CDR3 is TGTGCCAGCTTCAGCTCTCCTATTGGGACCCAGTACTTC. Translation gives CASFSSPIGTQYF.

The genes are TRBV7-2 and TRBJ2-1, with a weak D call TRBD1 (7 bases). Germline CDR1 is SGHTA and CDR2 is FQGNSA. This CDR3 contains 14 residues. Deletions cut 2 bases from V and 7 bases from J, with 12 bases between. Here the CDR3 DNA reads TGTGCCAGCAGCTTAACCAGGGGGGTAAATGAGCAGTTCTTC. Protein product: CASSLTRGVNEQFF.

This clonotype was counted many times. The CDR3 DNA reads as TGTGCCAGCAGCTCACCGGGACATGCCTACGAGCAGTACTTC. It translates to CASSSPGHAYEQYF. The chain is built from TRBV5-6 and TRBJ2-7; a weak D match, TRBD1 (6 bases). Trimming left V 3 bases short and J 2 bases short, with 12 bases between. The V gene's germline CDR1 is SGHDT and CDR2 YYEEEE. The CDR3 covers 14 residues.

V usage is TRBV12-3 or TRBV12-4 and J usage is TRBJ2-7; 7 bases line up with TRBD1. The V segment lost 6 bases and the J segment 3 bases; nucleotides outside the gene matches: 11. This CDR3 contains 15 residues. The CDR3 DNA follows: TGTGCCAGCAGCTATGGACAGGCCCACCTCTACGAGCAGTACTTC. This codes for CASSYGQAHLYEQYF.

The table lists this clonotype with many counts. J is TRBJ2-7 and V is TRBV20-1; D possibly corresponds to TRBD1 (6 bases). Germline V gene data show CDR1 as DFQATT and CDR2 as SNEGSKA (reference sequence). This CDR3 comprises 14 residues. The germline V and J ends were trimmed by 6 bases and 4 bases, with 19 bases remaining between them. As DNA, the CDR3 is TGCAGTGCCTTTCGTCAGGGACATTATTACGAGCAGTACTTC. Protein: CSAFRQGHYYEQYF.

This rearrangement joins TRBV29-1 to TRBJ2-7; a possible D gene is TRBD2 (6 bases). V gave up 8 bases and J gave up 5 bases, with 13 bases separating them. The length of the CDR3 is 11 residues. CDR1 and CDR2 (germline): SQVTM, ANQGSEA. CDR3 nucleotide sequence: TGCAGCATAACGTCGGGGGACGAGCAGTACTTC. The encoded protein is CSITSGDEQYF.